This entry lists 21 T cell receptor beta chains sequenced from one sample in a study of cytomegalovirus exposure and HLA in healthy donors. Primers for the PCR totalled 60 Vbeta and 13 Jbeta. TCRdb's copy holds only in-frame clones and misses some; the assay was immunoSEQ multiplex PCR. The sample carries about 160,000 clones, approximately 81% recorded once. The sequencing sample was made of PBMCs. The receptor set was obtained from a man aged 18 to 30 in good health and CMV-seronegative.

V gene TRBV7-9 combines with J gene TRBJ1-2; 8 nucleotides align to TRBD1. CDR3 length: 15 residues. In germline, CDR1 is SEHNR, CDR2 FQNEAQ (reference sequence). The V segment lost 3 bases and the J segment 4 bases; nucleotides outside the gene matches: 7. The CDR3 sequence is CASSFLDRAVYGYTF. CDR3 DNA: TGTGCCAGCAGCTTTTTGGACAGGGCCGTCTATGGCTACACCTTC.

The CDR3 region has the DNA TGTGCCAGCAGCTACTCCGGGACTAGCGGGAGGGCCACCAATGAGCAGTTCTTC. This sequence encodes CASSYSGTSGRATNEQFF. The chain carries TRBV7-9 and TRBJ2-1; TRBD2 matches at 16 bases. CDR3 length: 18 amino acids. Germline V lookup: CDR1 SEHNR, CDR2 FQNEAQ (reference sequence). V trimming: 4 bases; J trimming: 6 bases; junction bases outside the gene matches: 9.

This chain connects TRBV9 to TRBJ2-1; tentatively, D is TRBD1 (7 bases). Looked up from germline, CDR1 is SGDLS and CDR2 is YYNGEE. The CDR3 runs to 16 residues. Trimming stripped 0 bases from V and 2 bases from J, with 12 bases between. In DNA, the CDR3 is TGTGCCAGCAGCGTAGTGGGCAGGGGGGCCTACAATGAGCAGTTCTTC. Amino acids: CASSVVGRGAYNEQFF. The full variable domain, rest sourced from reference TRBV9 and TRBJ2-1, is DSGVTQTPKHLITATGQRVTLRCSPRSGDLSVYWYQQSLDQGLQFLIQYYNGEERAKGNILERFSAQQFPDLHSELNLSSLELGDSALYFCASSVVGRGAYNEQFFGPGTRLTVL.

V usage is TRBV28 and J usage is TRBJ2-2, with D possibly matching TRBD1 (7 bases). Germline lookup yields CDR1 MDHEN and CDR2 SYDVKM. V lost 8 bases and J lost 6, with 16 bases in between. This CDR3 is built from 14 residues. The CDR3 is CASGSTGEAGELFF. The CDR3 DNA follows: TGTGCCAGCGGTAGTACAGGGGAGGCCGGGGAGCTGTTTTTT.

This clone was detected only once. The chain is built from TRBV23-1 and TRBJ1-3; D is unresolved. TRBV23-1 is designated an ORF whose function remains uncertain. The CDR3 totals 14 residues. V lost 10 bases to trimming and J lost 0 bases, with 13 bases between them. CDR3 DNA sequence: TGCGCCATCAAGCCTACGGGCTCTGGAAACACCATATATTTT. This gives the protein CAIKPTGSGNTIYF.

The chain joins TRBV28 to TRBJ2-1, with TRBD1 matching over 9 bases. V trimming: 5 bases; J trimming: 1 base; junction bases outside the gene matches: 3. CDR3 length: 15 amino acids. Germline V CDR1 and CDR2: MDHEN, SYDVKM. The CDR3 bases are TGTGCCAGCAGTCAGGGACAGGGTTCCTACAATGAGCAGTTCTTC. Encoded protein: CASSQGQGSYNEQFF.

The chain joins TRBV7-2 to TRBJ1-5; D ambiguous. Germline V lookup: CDR1 SGHTA, CDR2 FQGNSA. The CDR3 spans 14 residues. V was trimmed by 1 base and J by 4 bases, leaving 8 bases between them. CDR3 protein: CASSLGSRNQPQHF. The CDR3 DNA reads TGTGCCAGCAGCTTAGGGTCGAGGAATCAGCCCCAGCATTTT.

With regard to this clone: At one of its ends the junction is not consistent with the germline gene, which may arise from a read error. The rearrangement uses TRBV12-5 and TRBJ1-5; D gene unclear. This CDR3 region has 13 residues. Germline assignment: CDR1 LGHNT and CDR2 FRNRAP. CDR3 DNA: TGTGCTAGTGGCCGCCCGGGTGATCAGCCCCGGCATTTT. It is translated as CASGRPGDQPRHF.

CDR3 sequence: CASPPGQGKKNIQYF. In DNA, the CDR3 is TGCGCCAGTCCCCCGGGACAGGGTAAAAAAAACATTCAGTACTTC. The chain couples TRBV5-1 to TRBJ2-4; 9 bases map to TRBD1. The CDR3 runs to 15 residues. Per the germline V gene, CDR1 is SGHRS and CDR2 is YFSETQ. The J segment lost 4 bases and the V segment lost 8 bases, leaving 10 bases of the junction unmatched.

The chain links TRBV9 to TRBJ1-2, with 11 bases lining up with TRBD1. Germline values: CDR1 SGDLS, CDR2 YYNGEE. This CDR3 spans 15 amino acids. V shed 4 bases, J shed 4 bases, and the junction held 6 bases outside the gene matches. The CDR3 sequence is CASSPGQGASYGYTF. In DNA, the CDR3 is TGTGCCAGCAGCCCAGGACAGGGGGCGAGCTATGGCTACACCTTC.

The chain links TRBV29-1 to TRBJ2-1; a weak D match, TRBD2 (5 bases). Trimming took 8 bases from V and 4 from J, leaving 18 bases between them. Germline CDR1 is SQVTM and CDR2 is ANQGSEA. This CDR3 comprises 14 residues. Written as DNA, the CDR3 is TGCAGCCTGAAGGTGGTCGGGGAATACAATGAGCAGTTCTTC. Translated: CSLKVVGEYNEQFF.

The chain uses TRBV7-8 and TRBJ2-1; D unresolved. Trimming removed 3 bases at V and 8 bases at J, with 11 bases between. CDR1 SGHVS and CDR2 FQNEAQ come from the germline V gene. This CDR3 is 13 amino acids long. CDR3 sequence: CASSFSSRDEQFF. The DNA of the CDR3 is TGTGCCAGCAGCTTCAGTAGCCGTGATGAGCAGTTCTTC.

This clone occurred a few times. The gene calls are TRBV2 and TRBJ2-7; 9 bases are shared with TRBD1. The CDR3 sequence is 12 residues long. Germline V gives CDR1 SNHLY, CDR2 FYNNEI. The V segment lost 6 bases and the J segment 6 bases; nucleotides outside the gene matches: 3. The DNA of the CDR3 is TGTGCCAGCAGGGGGACAGGGCCCGAGCAGTACTTC. This codes for CASRGTGPEQYF.

This chain's CDR3 is CASSAGVEQFF. The DNA of the CDR3 is TGTGCCAGCAGTGCAGGGGTTGAGCAGTTCTTC. The chain has TRBV25-1 and TRBJ2-1; tentatively, D is TRBD1 (6 bases). The CDR3 totals 11 residues. Between the trimmed V and J ends, which lost 4 bases and 9 bases, there was a span of 7 bases. Germline CDR1 and CDR2: MGHDK and SYGVNS.

Regarding this clone: A junction end diverges from the germline sequence, so it may reflect a read error. CDR3 residues: CASTLHGGTNTGELFF. In nucleotides, the CDR3 is TGTGCCAGCACCTTACACGGGGGGACGAACACCGGGGAGCTGTTTTTT. This chain connects TRBV11-2 to TRBJ2-2, with 7 bases identical to TRBD2. Germline CDR1 and CDR2: SGHAT and FQNNGV. The CDR3 sequence is 16 residues long.

The J gene is TRBJ2-3, the V gene TRBV15; 8 positions agree with TRBD2. The CDR3 is 16 residues long. Germline V lookup: CDR1 LNHNV, CDR2 YYDKDF (reference sequence). V shed 2 bases and J 6 bases; nucleotides not matched to a gene: 10. The DNA for the CDR3 is TGTGCCACCAGCAGAACCCGGGGGGGGGCGGGGGATACGCAGTATTTT. It specifies CATSRTRGGAGDTQYF.

J is TRBJ1-4 and V is TRBV28; 10 nucleotides align to TRBD1. The V segment lost 1 base and the J segment 7 bases; nucleotides outside the gene matches: 6. Germline values: CDR1 MDHEN, CDR2 SYDVKM. This CDR3 has 16 residues. Written as DNA, the CDR3 is TGTGCCAGCAGTTTATTTCGCGACAGGGGGCCTGAAAAACTGTTTTTT. Its translation is CASSLFRDRGPEKLFF.

The chain couples TRBV13 to TRBJ2-7; D perhaps matches TRBD1 (6 bases). Germline-derived CDR1 and CDR2 are PRHDT and FYEKMQ (reference sequence). There are 14 residues in the CDR3. Trimming removed 5 bases at V and 5 bases at J, with 16 bases between. The CDR3 DNA follows: TGTGCCAGCAGCAACAGGGTAGAGTTACACGAGCAGTACTTC. It is translated as CASSNRVELHEQYF.

The chain joins TRBV29-1 to TRBJ1-2; possibly TRBD1 for D (6 bases). Germline loops: CDR1 SQVTM, CDR2 ANQGSEA. CDR3 length: 12 residues. V lost 4 bases to trimming and J lost 7 bases, with 13 bases between them. Here the CDR3 reads CSVVGGAIGYTF. DNA of the CDR3: TGCAGCGTTGTGGGGGGGGCAATTGGCTACACCTTC.

V and J are TRBV7-2 and TRBJ2-7, with D possibly matching TRBD2 (6 bases). With 2 bases removed from V and 1 base from J, the gap between germline ends came to 9 bases. Germline V CDR1 and CDR2: SGHTA, FQGNSA. This CDR3 has 14 amino acids. CDR3 sequence: CASSLSGVSYEQYF. The CDR3 DNA reads TGTGCCAGCAGCTTATCGGGGGTGTCCTACGAGCAGTACTTC.

In DNA, the CDR3 is TGTGCCAGCACCTCACGGGGAGGAGGCAGTGAGCAGTTCTTC. Translated: CASTSRGGGSEQFF. The chain is built from TRBV7-6 and TRBJ2-1, with a weak D call TRBD2 (6 bases). The CDR3 runs 14 residues. Trimming stripped 7 bases from V and 9 bases from J, with 19 bases between. Germline V lookup: CDR1 SGHVS, CDR2 FNYEAQ.